This T cell receptor beta chain was obtained from a study of T cell responses to AZD1222 COVID-19 vaccine. TCRdb's copy holds only in-frame clones and misses some; the assay was immunoSEQ multiplex PCR. The sample yields about 130,000 clones, 85% to 90% seen once. This CDR3 has 15 amino acids. The V gene's germline CDR1 is DFQATT and CDR2 SNEGSKA (reference sequence). Trimming cost V 3 bases and J 6 bases, with 20 bases left between them. The origin of this receptor is an adult in good health. The sequences come from peripheral blood, collected on day 0 of AZD1222 vaccination. This chain connects TRBV20-1 to TRBJ1-2; D might be TRBD1 (5 bases). Written as DNA, the CDR3 is TGCAGTGCTAGTTTTGGCAGGGCTAGTAGTGATGGCTACACCTTC. Residues: CSASFGRASSDGYTF.